This T cell receptor beta chain emerged from a study of blood T cell repertoires in COVID-19. Some clones are missing from TCRdb's copy, which holds only in-frame ones; the method was immunoSEQ multiplex PCR. The sample has 270,000 or so clones; 86% are singletons. Trimming pared 5 bases from V and 5 bases from J, leaving 6 bases between. Per the germline V gene, CDR1 is SGHNT and CDR2 is YENEEA. This CDR3 contains 12 residues. The count of this clone is one. The source of this sequence is a man aged 35 to 55 with active or convalescent COVID-19. The genes are TRBV11-3 and TRBJ2-2; no clear D. Material for sequencing was peripheral blood. CDR3 sequence: CASSPPTGELFF. The CDR3 DNA is TGTGCCAGCAGCCCCCCAACCGGGGAGCTGTTTTTT.